This TCR beta chain appears in the sequencing data of a study of early T cells in non-severe SARS-CoV-2 infection. Regarding the study as a whole: Missing private and CD4 specificities, VDJdb matching favored anti-spike CD8 responses.

Trimming shortened V by 2 bases and J by 10 bases, and 23 bases separated the two germline ends. This CDR3 contains 16 residues. Germline V CDR1 and CDR2: MDHEN, SYDVKM. Individual cDNA molecules were tagged with unique molecular identifiers. TCRdb called the 5' RACE reads again in MiXCR, with one record for every CDR3 protein. The sample lists around 67,000 distinct CDR3 sequences, around 10% occurring once. As to this clonotype: Its antigen remains unidentified.

The receptor comes from an adult who was a healthcare worker with PCR-confirmed SARS-CoV-2 infection or an uninfected control (not recorded which). The specimen comprised whole blood, sampled at baseline. The chain uses TRBV28 and TRBJ1-1, with no clear D. CDR3 in amino acids: CASSLRLGSAGWRAFF. Written as DNA, the CDR3 is TGTGCCAGCAGTTTAAGACTGGGGAGCGCGGGGTGGAGAGCTTTCTTT. Variable domain in full (rest from reference TRBV28 and TRBJ1-1): DVKVTQSSRYLVKRTGEKVFLECVQDMDHENMFWYRQDPGLGLRLIYFSYDVKMKEKGDIPEGYSVSREKKERFSLILESASTNQTSMYLCASSLRLGSAGWRAFFGQGTRLTVV.